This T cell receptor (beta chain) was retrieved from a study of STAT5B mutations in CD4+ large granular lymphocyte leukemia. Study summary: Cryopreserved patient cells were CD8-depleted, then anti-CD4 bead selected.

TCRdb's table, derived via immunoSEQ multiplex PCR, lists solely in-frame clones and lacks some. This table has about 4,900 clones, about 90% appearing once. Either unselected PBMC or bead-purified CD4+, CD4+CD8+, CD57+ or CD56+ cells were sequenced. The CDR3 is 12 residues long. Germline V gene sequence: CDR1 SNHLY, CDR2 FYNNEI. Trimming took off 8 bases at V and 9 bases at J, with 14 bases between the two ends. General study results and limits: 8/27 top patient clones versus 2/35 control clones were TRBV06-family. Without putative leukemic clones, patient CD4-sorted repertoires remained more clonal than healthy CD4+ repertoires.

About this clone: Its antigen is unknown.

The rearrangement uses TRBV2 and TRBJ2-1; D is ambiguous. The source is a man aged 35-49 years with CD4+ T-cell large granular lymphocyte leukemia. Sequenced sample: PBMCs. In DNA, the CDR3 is TGTGCCAGCGGCGACGCCTACGCTGAGCAGTTCTTC. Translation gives CASGDAYAEQFF. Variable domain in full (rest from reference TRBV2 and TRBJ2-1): EPEVTQTPSHQVTQMGQEVILRCVPISNHLYFYWYRQILGQKVEFLVSFYNNEISEKSEIFDDQFSVERPDGSNFTLKIRSTKLEDSAMYFCASGDAYAEQFFGPGTRLTVL.